This record looks at one TCR beta chain sequence and its context. The antigen is undetermined. The CDR3 is 14 amino acids. Germline V gives CDR1 MNHEY, CDR2 SVGAGI. V was pared by 8 bases and J by 4 bases, with 14 bases between. The data derive from a study of cytomegalovirus exposure and HLA in healthy donors. Notes on the study in general: When analyzed later, the rates of TCR association showed variation by HLA locus, with DRB1 the most and HLA-C the fewest.

The PCR ran on 60 Vbeta and 13 Jbeta primers. The assay was immunoSEQ multiplex PCR, and TCRdb's table has in-frame clones only and misses some. Its clone listing holds 100,000 to 150,000 clones. The TCR originated in a man aged 18 to 30 in good health and CMV-seronegative. The sample comprised PBMCs. The chain links TRBV6-5 to TRBJ1-4; no definite D call. CDR3 amino acids: CASATESGNEKLFF. DNA for the CDR3: TGTGCCAGCGCTACAGAATCTGGTAATGAAAAACTGTTTTTT.